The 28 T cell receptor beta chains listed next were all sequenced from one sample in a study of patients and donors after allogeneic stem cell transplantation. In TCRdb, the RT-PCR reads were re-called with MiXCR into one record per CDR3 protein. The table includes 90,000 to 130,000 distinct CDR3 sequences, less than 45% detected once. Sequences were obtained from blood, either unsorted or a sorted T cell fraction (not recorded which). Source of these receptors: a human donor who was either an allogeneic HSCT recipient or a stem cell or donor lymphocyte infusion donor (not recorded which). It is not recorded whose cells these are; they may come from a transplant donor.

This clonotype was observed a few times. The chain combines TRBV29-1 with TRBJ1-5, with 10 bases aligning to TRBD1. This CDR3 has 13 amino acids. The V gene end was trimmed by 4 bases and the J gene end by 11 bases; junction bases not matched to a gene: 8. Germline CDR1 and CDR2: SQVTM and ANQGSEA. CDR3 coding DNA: TGCAGCGTTGTTGGGACAGGGGATTTGGCCCAGCATTTT. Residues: CSVVGTGDLAQHF.

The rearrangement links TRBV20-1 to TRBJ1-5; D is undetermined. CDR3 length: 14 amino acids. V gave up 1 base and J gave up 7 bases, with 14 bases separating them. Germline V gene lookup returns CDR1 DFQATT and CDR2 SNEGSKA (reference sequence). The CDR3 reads CSARVGGPGQPQHF. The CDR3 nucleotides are TGCAGTGCTAGAGTGGGCGGTCCAGGACAGCCCCAGCATTTT.

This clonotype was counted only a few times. DNA for the CDR3: TGTGCCAGCAGCCACGGGACAATCAATGAGCAGTTCTTC. It specifies CASSHGTINEQFF. This sequence joins TRBV7-6 and TRBJ2-1; a possible D gene is TRBD1 (6 bases). V dropped 5 bases and J dropped 6 bases, with 11 bases sitting between them. The germline CDR1 and CDR2 sequences are SGHVS and FNYEAQ. CDR3 size: 13 residues.

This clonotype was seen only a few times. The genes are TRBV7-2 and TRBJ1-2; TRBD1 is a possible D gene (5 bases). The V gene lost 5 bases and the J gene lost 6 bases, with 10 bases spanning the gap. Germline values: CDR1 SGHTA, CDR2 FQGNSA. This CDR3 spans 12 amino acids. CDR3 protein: CASSMRGDGYTF. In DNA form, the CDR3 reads TGTGCCAGCAGCATGCGGGGCGATGGCTACACCTTC.

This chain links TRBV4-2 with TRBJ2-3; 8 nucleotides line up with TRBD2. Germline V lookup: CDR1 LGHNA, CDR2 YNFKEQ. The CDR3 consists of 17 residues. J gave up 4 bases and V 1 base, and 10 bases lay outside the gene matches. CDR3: CASSQVPYGLAADTQYF. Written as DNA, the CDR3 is TGTGCCAGCAGCCAAGTCCCCTACGGACTAGCTGCAGATACGCAGTATTTT.

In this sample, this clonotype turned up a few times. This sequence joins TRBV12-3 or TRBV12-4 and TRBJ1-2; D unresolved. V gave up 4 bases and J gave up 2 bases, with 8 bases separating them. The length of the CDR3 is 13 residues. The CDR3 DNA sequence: TGTGCCAGCAGTTCCCGGATCAACTATGGCTACACCTTC. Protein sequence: CASSSRINYGYTF.

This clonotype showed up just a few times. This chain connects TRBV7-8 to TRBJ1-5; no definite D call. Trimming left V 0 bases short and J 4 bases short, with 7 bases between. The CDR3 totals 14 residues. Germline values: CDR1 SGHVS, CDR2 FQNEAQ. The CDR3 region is CASSLATRNQPQHF. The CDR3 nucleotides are TGTGCCAGCAGCTTAGCGACCAGGAATCAGCCCCAGCATTTT.

CDR3 DNA sequence: TGTGCCAGCAGCTTACGACAGGGGACAAGCACAGATACGCAGTATTTT. Encoded protein: CASSLRQGTSTDTQYF. This chain uses TRBV7-2 with TRBJ2-3, with 8 bases fitting TRBD1. Trimming at V came to 2 bases and at J to 0 bases, leaving 4 bases not matched to a gene. The germline V gene encodes CDR1 SGHTA and CDR2 FQGNSA. This CDR3 has 16 residues.

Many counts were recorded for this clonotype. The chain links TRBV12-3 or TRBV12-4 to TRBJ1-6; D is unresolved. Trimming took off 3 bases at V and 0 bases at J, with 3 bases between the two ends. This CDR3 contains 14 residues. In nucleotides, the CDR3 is TGTGCCAGCAGTTTCAGCTCCTATAATTCACCCCTCCACTTT. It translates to CASSFSSYNSPLHF.

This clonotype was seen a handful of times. This CDR3 reads CASSLRPGFPNQPQHF. CDR3 sequence (DNA): TGTGCCAGCAGCTTACGCCCGGGGTTCCCCAATCAGCCCCAGCATTTT. The chain recombines TRBV7-8 with TRBJ1-5; D unresolved. The germline CDR1 and CDR2 sequences are SGHVS and FQNEAQ. Trimming took 2 bases from V and 3 from J, leaving 14 bases between them. This CDR3 spans 16 amino acids. Full variable domain (missing parts from reference TRBV7-8 and TRBJ1-5): GAGVSQSPRYKVAKRGQDVALRCDPISGHVSLFWYQQALGQGPEFLTYFQNEAQLDKSGLPSDRFFAERPEGSVSTLKIQRTQQEDSAVYLCASSLRPGFPNQPQHFGDGTRLSIL.

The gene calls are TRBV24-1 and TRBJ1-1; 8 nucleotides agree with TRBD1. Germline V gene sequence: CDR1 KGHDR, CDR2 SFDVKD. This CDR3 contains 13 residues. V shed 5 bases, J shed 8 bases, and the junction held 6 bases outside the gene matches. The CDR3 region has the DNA TGTGCCACCAGTGCCCCCGGACAGGGCGAAGCTTTCTTT. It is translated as CATSAPGQGEAFF.

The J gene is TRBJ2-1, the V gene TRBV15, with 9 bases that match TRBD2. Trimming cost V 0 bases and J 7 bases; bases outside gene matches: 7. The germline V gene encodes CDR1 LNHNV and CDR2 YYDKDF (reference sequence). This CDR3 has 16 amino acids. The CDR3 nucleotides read TGTGCCACCAGCAGAGATGTAGCGGGAGTTGGAAATGAGCAGTTCTTC. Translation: CATSRDVAGVGNEQFF.

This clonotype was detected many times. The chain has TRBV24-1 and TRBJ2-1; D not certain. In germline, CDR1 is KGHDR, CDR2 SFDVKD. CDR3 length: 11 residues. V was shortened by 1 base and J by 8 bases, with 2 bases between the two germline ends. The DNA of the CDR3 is TGTGCCACCAGTGATTTTTATGAGCAGTTCTTC. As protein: CATSDFYEQFF.

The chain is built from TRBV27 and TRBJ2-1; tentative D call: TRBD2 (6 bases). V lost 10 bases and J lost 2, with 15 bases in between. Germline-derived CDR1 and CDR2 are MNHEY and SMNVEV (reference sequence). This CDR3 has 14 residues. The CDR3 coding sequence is TGTGCCACAGCGGGCAAGCGGACCTACAATGAGCAGTTCTTC. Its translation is CATAGKRTYNEQFF.

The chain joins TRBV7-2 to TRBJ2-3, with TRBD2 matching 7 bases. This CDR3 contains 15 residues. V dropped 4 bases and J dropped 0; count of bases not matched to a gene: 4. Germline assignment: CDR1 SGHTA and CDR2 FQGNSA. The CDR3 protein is CASSYSGKSTDTQYF. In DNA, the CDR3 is TGTGCCAGCAGCTACAGCGGGAAAAGCACAGATACGCAGTATTTT.

CDR3 sequence reads: CSVSPLSGEKLFF. For the CDR3, the DNA is TGCAGCGTGAGTCCTCTCTCGGGTGAAAAACTGTTTTTT. The chain is built from TRBV29-1 and TRBJ1-4, with unresolved D. The CDR3 has 13 amino acids. V was pared by 6 bases and J by 7 bases, with 15 bases between. Germline loops: CDR1 SQVTM, CDR2 ANQGSEA. The full variable domain, rest sourced from reference TRBV29-1 and TRBJ1-4, is SAVISQKPSRDICQRGTSLTIQCQVDSQVTMMFWYRQQPGQSLTLIATANQGSEATYESGFVIDKFPISRPNLTFSTLTVSNMSPEDSSIYLCSVSPLSGEKLFFGSGTQLSVL.

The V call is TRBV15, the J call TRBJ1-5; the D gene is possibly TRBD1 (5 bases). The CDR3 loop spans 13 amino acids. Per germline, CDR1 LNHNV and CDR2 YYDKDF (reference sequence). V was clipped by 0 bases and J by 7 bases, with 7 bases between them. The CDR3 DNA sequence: TGTGCCACCAGCAGAGATCGGGGCCAGCCCCAGCATTTT. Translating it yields CATSRDRGQPQHF.

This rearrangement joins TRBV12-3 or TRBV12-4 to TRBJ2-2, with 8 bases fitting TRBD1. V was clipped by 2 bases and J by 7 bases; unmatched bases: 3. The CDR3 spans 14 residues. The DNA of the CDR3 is TGTGCCAGCAGTTTACAGGGGGCGGTCGGGGAGCTGTTTTTT. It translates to CASSLQGAVGELFF.

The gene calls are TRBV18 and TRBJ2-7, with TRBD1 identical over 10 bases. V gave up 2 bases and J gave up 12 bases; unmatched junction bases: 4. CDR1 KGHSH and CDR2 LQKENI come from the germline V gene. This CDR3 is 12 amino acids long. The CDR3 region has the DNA TGTGCCAGCTCACCAGGGACAGGGGATGCGTACTTC. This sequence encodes CASSPGTGDAYF.

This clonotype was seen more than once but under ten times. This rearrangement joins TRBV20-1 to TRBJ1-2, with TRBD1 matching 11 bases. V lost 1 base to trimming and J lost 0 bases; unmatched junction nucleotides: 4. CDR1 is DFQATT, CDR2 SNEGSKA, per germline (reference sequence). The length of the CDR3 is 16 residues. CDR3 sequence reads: CSARGGQGASNYGYTF. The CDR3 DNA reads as TGCAGTGCTAGAGGTGGACAGGGGGCGTCTAACTATGGCTACACCTTC.

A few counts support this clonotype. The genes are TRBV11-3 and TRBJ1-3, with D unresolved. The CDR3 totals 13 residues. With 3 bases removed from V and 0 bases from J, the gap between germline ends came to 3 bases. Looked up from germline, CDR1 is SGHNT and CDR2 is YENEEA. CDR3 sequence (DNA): TGTGCCAGCAGCTTCTCCTCTGGAAACACCATATATTTT. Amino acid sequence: CASSFSSGNTIYF.

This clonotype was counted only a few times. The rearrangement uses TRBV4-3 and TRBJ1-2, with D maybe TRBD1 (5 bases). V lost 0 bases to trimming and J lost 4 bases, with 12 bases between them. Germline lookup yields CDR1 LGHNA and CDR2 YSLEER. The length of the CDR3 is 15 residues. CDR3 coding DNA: TGCGCCAGCAGCCAAGATAGCGGGGGGAGCTATGGCTACACCTTC. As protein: CASSQDSGGSYGYTF.

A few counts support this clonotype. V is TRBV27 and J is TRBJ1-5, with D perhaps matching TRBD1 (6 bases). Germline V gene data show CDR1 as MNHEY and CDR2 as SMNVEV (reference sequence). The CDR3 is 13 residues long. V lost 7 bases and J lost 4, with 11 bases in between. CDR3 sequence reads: CASKGGLNQPQHF. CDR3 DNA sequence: TGTGCCAGCAAGGGGGGGTTGAATCAGCCCCAGCATTTT.

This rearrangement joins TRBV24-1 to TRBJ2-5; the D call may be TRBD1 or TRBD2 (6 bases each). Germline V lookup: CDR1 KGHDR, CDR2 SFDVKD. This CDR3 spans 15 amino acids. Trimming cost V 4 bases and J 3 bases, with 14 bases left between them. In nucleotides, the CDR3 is TGTGCCACCAGTGACCGGGGGCGCGGGGAAGAGACCCAGTACTTC. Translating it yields CATSDRGRGEETQYF.

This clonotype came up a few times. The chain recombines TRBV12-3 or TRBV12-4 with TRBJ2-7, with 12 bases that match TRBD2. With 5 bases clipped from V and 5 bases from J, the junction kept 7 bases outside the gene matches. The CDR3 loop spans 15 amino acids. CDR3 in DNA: TGTGCCAGCAGTGTCACTAGCGGGAGGAACCACGAGCAGTACTTC. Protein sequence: CASSVTSGRNHEQYF.

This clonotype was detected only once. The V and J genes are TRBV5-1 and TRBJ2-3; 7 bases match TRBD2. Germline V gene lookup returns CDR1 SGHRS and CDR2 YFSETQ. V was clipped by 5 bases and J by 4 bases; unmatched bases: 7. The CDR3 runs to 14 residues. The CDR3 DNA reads TGCGCCAGCAGGAGGGAAAGCGGGGCAGATACGCAGTATTTT. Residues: CASRRESGADTQYF.

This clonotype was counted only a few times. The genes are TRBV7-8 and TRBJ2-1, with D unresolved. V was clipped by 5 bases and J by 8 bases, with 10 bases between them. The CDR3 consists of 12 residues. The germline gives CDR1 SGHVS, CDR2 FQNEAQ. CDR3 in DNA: TGTGCCAGCAGCAGACTTGCCGATGAGCAGTTCTTC. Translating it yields CASSRLADEQFF.

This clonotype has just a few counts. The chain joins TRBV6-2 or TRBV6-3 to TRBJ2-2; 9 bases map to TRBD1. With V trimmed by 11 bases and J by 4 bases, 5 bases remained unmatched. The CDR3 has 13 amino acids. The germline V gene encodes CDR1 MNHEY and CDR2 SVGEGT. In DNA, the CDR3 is TGTGCCGGACAGGGGAGGCTCACCGGGGAGCTGTTTTTT. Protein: CAGQGRLTGELFF.